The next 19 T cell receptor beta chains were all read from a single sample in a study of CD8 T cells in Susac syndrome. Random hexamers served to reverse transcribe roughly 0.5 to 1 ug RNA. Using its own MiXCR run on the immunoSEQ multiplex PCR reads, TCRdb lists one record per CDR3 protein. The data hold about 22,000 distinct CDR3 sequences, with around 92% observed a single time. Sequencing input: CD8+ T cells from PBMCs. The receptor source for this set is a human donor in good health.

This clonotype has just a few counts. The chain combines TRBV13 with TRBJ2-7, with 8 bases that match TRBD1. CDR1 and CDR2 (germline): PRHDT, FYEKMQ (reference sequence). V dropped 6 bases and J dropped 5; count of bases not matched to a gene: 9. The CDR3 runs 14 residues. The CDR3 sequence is CASSSRDRFHEQYF. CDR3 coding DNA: TGTGCCAGCAGTTCCCGGGACAGGTTCCACGAGCAGTACTTC.

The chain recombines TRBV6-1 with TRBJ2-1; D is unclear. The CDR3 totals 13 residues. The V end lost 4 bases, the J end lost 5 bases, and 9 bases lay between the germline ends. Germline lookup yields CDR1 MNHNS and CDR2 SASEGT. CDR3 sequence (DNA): TGTGCCAGCAGTGTCGAAATCCACAATGAGCAGTTCTTC. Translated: CASSVEIHNEQFF.

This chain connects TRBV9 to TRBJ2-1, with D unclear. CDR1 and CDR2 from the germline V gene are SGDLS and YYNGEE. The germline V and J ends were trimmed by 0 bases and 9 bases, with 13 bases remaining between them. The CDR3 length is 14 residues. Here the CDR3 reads CASSVGFGLSEQFF. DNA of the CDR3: TGTGCCAGCAGCGTAGGCTTCGGGTTGAGTGAGCAGTTCTTC.

The CDR3 DNA reads TGTGCCACCAGTACGGACAGGAATGAGAACACCATATATTTT. Translated: CATSTDRNENTIYF. The chain has TRBV15 and TRBJ1-3; 7 bases fit TRBD1. The CDR3 extends over 14 amino acids. Unmatched junction bases numbered 9, after V lost 6 bases and J lost 7 bases. Germline values: CDR1 LNHNV, CDR2 YYDKDF (reference sequence).

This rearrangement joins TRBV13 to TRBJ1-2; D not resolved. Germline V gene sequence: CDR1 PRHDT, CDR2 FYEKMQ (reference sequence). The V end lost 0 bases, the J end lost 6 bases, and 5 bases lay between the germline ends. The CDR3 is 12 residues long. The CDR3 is CASSLGQDGYTF. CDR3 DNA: TGTGCCAGCAGCTTAGGGCAGGATGGCTACACCTTC.

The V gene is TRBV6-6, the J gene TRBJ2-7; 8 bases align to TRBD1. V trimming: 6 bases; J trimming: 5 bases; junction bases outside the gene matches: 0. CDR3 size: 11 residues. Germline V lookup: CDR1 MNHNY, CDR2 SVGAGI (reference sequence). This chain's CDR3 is CASRTGDEQYF. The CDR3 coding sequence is TGTGCCAGCAGGACAGGGGACGAGCAGTACTTC.

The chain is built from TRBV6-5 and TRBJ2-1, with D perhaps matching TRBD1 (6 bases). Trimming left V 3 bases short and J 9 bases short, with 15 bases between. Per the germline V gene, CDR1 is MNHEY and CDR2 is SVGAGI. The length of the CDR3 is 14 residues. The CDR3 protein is CASSYYTGKTEQFF. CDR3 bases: TGTGCCAGCAGTTATTACACAGGGAAGACTGAGCAGTTCTTC.

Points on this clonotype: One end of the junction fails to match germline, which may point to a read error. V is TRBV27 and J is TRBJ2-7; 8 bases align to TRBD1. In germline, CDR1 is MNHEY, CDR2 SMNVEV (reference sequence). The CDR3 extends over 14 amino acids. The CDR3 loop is CASSLDRTGYEQHF. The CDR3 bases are TGTGCCAGCAGCTTGGACCGGACAGGGTACGAGCAGCACTTC.

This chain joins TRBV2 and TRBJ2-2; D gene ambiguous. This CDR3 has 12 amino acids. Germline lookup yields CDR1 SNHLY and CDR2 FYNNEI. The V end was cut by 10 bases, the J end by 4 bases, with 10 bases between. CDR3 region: CATLSSTGELFF. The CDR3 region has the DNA TGTGCCACCCTATCCTCCACCGGGGAGCTGTTTTTT.

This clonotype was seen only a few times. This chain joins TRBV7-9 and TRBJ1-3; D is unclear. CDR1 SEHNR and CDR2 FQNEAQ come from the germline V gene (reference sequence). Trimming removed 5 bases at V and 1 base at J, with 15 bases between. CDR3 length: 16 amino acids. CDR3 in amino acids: CASSQQTGGSGNTIYF. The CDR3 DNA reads TGTGCCAGCAGCCAACAGACGGGCGGTTCTGGAAACACCATATATTTT.

This CDR3 is CASRTLEISGNTIYF. The CDR3 DNA sequence: TGTGCCAGCAGGACCCTGGAGATCTCTGGAAACACCATATATTTT. The chain is built from TRBV11-2 and TRBJ1-3; D call uncertain. Trimming shortened V by 6 bases and J by 0 bases, and 12 bases separated the two germline ends. The CDR3 has 15 amino acids. Per germline, CDR1 SGHAT and CDR2 FQNNGV. The variable domain in full, with the rest retrieved from reference TRBV11-2 and TRBJ1-3, is EAGVAQSPRYKIIEKRQSVAFWCNPISGHATLYWYQQILGQGPKLLIQFQNNGVVDDSQLPKDRFSAERLKGVDSTLKIQPAKLEDSAVYLCASRTLEISGNTIYFGEGSWLTVV.

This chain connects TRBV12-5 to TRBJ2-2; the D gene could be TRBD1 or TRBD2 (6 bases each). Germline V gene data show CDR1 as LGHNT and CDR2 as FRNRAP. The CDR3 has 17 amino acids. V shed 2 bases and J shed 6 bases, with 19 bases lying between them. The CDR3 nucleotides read TGTGCTAGTGGTTTGTGGCCGAGGAGGGGGAGTGCCGGGGAGCTGTTTTTT. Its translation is CASGLWPRRGSAGELFF.

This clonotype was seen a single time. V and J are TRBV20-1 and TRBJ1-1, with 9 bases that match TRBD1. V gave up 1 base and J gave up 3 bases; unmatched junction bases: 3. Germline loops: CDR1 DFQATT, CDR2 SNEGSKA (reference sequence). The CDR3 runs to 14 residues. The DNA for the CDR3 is TGCAGTGCTAGAGTGGGACAGGGTGACACTGAAGCTTTCTTT. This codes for CSARVGQGDTEAFF.

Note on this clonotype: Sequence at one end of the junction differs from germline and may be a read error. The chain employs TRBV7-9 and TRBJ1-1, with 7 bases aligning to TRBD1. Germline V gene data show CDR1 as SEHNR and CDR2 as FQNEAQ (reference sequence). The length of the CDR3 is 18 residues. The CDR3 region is CASSLEDRDRIQNTEAFF. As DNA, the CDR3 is TGTGCCAGCAGTTTAGAGGATCGGGACAGAATTCAGAACACTGAAGCTTTCTTT.

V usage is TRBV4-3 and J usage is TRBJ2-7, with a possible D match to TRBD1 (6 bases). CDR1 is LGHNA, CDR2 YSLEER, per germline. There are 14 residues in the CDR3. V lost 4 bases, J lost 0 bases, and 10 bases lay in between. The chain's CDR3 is CASSPGQFSYEQYF. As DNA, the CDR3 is TGCGCCAGCAGCCCCGGACAGTTCTCCTACGAGCAGTACTTC.

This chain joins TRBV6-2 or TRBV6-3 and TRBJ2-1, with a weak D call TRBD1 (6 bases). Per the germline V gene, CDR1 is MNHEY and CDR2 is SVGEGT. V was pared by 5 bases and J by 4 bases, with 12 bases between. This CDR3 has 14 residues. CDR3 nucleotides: TGTGCCAGCAGTCGTTTGGGGACATACAATGAGCAGTTCTTC. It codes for CASSRLGTYNEQFF.

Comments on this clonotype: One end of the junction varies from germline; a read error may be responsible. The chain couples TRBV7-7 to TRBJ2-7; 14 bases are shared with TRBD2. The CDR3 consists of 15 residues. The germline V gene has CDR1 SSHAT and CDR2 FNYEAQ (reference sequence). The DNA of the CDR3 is TGTGCTAGCAGCCCGGGACTAGCGGGGGTGAACGAGCAGTACTTC. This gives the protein CASSPGLAGVNEQYF.

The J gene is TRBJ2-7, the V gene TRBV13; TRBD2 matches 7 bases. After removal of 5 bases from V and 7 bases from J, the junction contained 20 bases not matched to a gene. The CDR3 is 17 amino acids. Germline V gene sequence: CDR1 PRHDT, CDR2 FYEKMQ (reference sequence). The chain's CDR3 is CASSPWSPSAGAGEQYF. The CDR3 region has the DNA TGTGCCAGCAGCCCCTGGTCACCTAGTGCGGGAGCGGGAGAGCAGTACTTC.

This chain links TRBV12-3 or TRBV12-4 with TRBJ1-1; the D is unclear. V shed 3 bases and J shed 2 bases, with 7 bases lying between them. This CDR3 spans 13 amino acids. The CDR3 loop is CASSFGDNTEAFF. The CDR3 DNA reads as TGTGCCAGCAGTTTTGGGGATAACACTGAAGCTTTCTTT.